The 8 T cell receptor beta chains listed next were all sequenced from one sample in a study of beta chain features in type 1 diabetes. Expressed TCRB transcripts got sequenced, as all isolated RNA was reverse transcribed. Clones were sequenced by immunoSEQ multiplex PCR, and TCRdb holds only the in-frame ones, with some missing. The sample shows hundreds of thousands of clones, 15% to 17% of them seen only once. Sample: naive CD4+ T cells from blood. These receptors originate from a man aged 18 to 35 in good health.

There are a few counts of this clone. CDR3 protein: CASSFAGASYNEQFF. CDR3 in DNA: TGTGCCAGCAGCTTCGCGGGGGCCTCCTACAATGAGCAGTTCTTC. The chain carries TRBV7-9 and TRBJ2-1, with D maybe TRBD2 (7 bases). CDR1 SEHNR and CDR2 FQNEAQ come from the germline V gene (reference sequence). The CDR3 loop spans 15 amino acids. The V end was cut by 3 bases, the J end by 0 bases, with 9 bases between.

The chain is built from TRBV7-2 and TRBJ2-7; weak D call: TRBD2 (6 bases). The V and J ends lost 4 bases and 6 bases respectively, with 16 bases between them. Looked up from germline, CDR1 is SGHTA and CDR2 is FQGNSA. The CDR3 is 14 residues long. In nucleotides, the CDR3 is TGTGCCAGCAGCTCTCGACTAGTCAGTCCCGAGCAGTACTTC. Translated: CASSSRLVSPEQYF.

This clone was observed a few times. The V and J genes are TRBV6-1 and TRBJ1-6, with no clear D. This CDR3 is built from 14 residues. CDR1 is MNHNS, CDR2 SASEGT, per germline. V lost 7 bases and J lost 8, with 15 bases in between. CDR3 sequence: CASTQRKDHSPLHF. The CDR3 region has the DNA TGTGCCAGCACCCAAAGGAAGGACCATTCACCCCTCCACTTT.

V is TRBV29-1 and J is TRBJ2-7, with D possibly TRBD1 on 6 matching bases. CDR3 length equals 15 residues. Germline-derived CDR1 and CDR2 are SQVTM and ANQGSEA. Trimming took 0 bases from V and 0 from J, leaving 12 bases between them. The CDR3 sequence: CSVEDPRGPSYEQYF. The CDR3 DNA sequence: TGCAGCGTTGAAGATCCCAGGGGTCCCTCCTACGAGCAGTACTTC.

A few counts support this clone. The chain combines TRBV7-6 with TRBJ2-7, with 8 bases lining up with TRBD2. The germline gives CDR1 SGHVS, CDR2 FNYEAQ. V was pared by 5 bases and J by 2 bases, with 8 bases of the junction left unmatched. The CDR3 spans 15 residues. Written as DNA, the CDR3 is TGTGCCAGCAGCCTCTATACTAGCGGTACCTACGAGCAGTACTTC. Translated, it gives CASSLYTSGTYEQYF.

The gene calls are TRBV28 and TRBJ2-4; a possible D gene is TRBD2 (6 bases). The germline CDR1 and CDR2 sequences are MDHEN and SYDVKM. The CDR3 covers 16 residues. The V end lost 2 bases, the J end lost 1 base, and 12 bases lay between the germline ends. The CDR3 reads CASSLHGGSAKNIQYF. The CDR3 DNA reads as TGTGCCAGCAGTTTACACGGGGGATCGGCCAAAAACATTCAGTACTTC.

This clone was counted only a few times. This rearrangement joins TRBV27 to TRBJ1-2, with D possibly matching TRBD1 (6 bases). This CDR3 region has 14 residues. Germline V CDR1 and CDR2: MNHEY, SMNVEV (reference sequence). Trimming removed 6 bases at V and 3 bases at J, with 14 bases between. The CDR3 DNA sequence: TGTGCCAGCAGCTACCGCAGGGGCCACTATGGCTACACCTTC. It encodes CASSYRRGHYGYTF.

This clone was counted a few times. The chain has TRBV7-6 and TRBJ1-1, with D tentatively TRBD1 (6 bases). Germline V CDR1 and CDR2: SGHVS, FNYEAQ. Trimming cost V 5 bases and J 3 bases, with 10 bases left between them. The length of the CDR3 is 13 residues. The CDR3 is CASSQEGDTEAFF. The CDR3 nucleotides are TGTGCCAGCAGCCAGGAGGGGGACACTGAAGCTTTCTTT.